The T cell receptor beta chain described here comes from a study of neurological immune-mediated disorders. Findings and caveats of the study: The study found no CDR3 amino acid sequences shared by expanded clones across subjects, suggesting private repertoires in all groups.

This clonotype was detected many times. Its antigen is not identified. Germline assignment: CDR1 SGHRS and CDR2 YFSETQ. This CDR3 region has 14 residues. Trimming pared 3 bases from V and 4 bases from J, leaving 13 bases between. TCRdb itself ran the 5' RACE reads through MiXCR, one entry per CDR3 protein. The data contain around 79,000 distinct CDR3 sequences, around an eighth of them singletons. The chain links TRBV5-1 to TRBJ1-1, with a weak D call TRBD1 (6 bases). The sample comprised PBMCs. The receptor was derived from a woman aged 45-59 years in good health. The CDR3 sequence: CASSSIQGSTEAFF. The CDR3, as DNA: TGCGCCAGCAGCTCAATCCAGGGGTCCACTGAAGCTTTCTTT.